Below, 12 T cell receptor beta chains from the same sample are listed, as sequenced in a study of blood T cells in healthy people across ages. A second PCR, run for about 6 to 12 cycles, used a sample-barcoded 5' primer plus a J-beta primer mix. One entry per CDR3 protein, called by TCRdb with MiXCR from the 5' RACE reads. Among roughly 500,000 distinct CDR3 sequences listed, approximately 25% were seen once. Sequences were obtained from blood. These receptors were collected from an older woman in good health.

This clonotype has just a few counts. The chain uses TRBV7-9 and TRBJ1-1; D might be TRBD1 (6 bases). Trimming removed 5 bases at V and 6 bases at J, with 16 bases between. Looked up from germline, CDR1 is SEHNR and CDR2 is FQNEAQ (reference sequence). The CDR3 is 14 amino acids. CDR3 amino acids: CASSHPSDSSEAFF. The DNA for the CDR3 is TGTGCCAGCAGCCACCCTTCGGACAGTTCTGAAGCTTTCTTT.

The rearrangement uses TRBV29-1 and TRBJ2-5, with 13 bases aligning to TRBD2. The trim removed 7 bases at V and 5 bases at J, leaving 4 bases unmatched. There are 13 residues in the CDR3. Looked up from germline, CDR1 is SQVTM and CDR2 is ANQGSEA. The CDR3 nucleotides read TGCAGCGCAACTAGCGGGGGGGCGGAGACCCAGTACTTC. Protein: CSATSGGAETQYF.

The chain carries TRBV10-3 and TRBJ2-5; D may be TRBD2 (6 bases). The CDR3 has 13 amino acids. V shed 5 bases and J shed 3 bases, with 10 bases lying between them. CDR1 and CDR2 (germline): ENHRY, SYGVKD. As DNA, the CDR3 is TGTGCCATCAGTTTCATAGCGGAAGAGACCCAGTACTTC. It encodes CAISFIAEETQYF.

This clonotype turned up a few times. At one end the junction does not follow the germline gene, possibly because of a read error. The chain combines TRBV12-3 or TRBV12-4 with TRBJ1-2, with D maybe TRBD1 (5 bases). The CDR3 covers 13 residues. The DNA for the CDR3 is TGTGCCAGCAGTCGCGGGACTCATACTGGCTGCACCTTC. Its translation is CASSRGTHTGCTF.

The gene calls are TRBV30 and TRBJ2-3, with unresolved D. Germline-derived CDR1 and CDR2 are GTSNPN and SVGIG (reference sequence). The CDR3 contains 11 residues. The ends were cut back, 4 bases at V and 8 bases at J, with 10 bases in the middle. The CDR3 here is CAWTGRATQYF. In DNA, the CDR3 is TGTGCCTGGACAGGACGGGCTACGCAGTATTTT. The full variable domain, its missing parts supplied by reference TRBV30 and TRBJ2-3, is SQTIHQWPATLVQPVGSPLSLECTVEGTSNPNLYWYRQAAGRGLQLLFYSVGIGQISSEVPQNLSASRPQDRQFILSSKKLLLSDSGFYLCAWTGRATQYFGPGTRLTVL.

V is TRBV4-3 and J is TRBJ2-5, with unresolved D. The J call may be incorrect, as the DNA end agrees better with TRBJ2-7. The CDR3 totals 13 residues. Per the germline V gene, CDR1 is LGHNA and CDR2 is YSLEER. CDR3 bases: TGCGCCAGCAGCCGGATACACTCCTACGAGCAGTACTTC. Amino acid sequence: CASSRIHSYEQYF.

The V gene is TRBV20-1, the J gene TRBJ2-7; TRBD2 matches at 7 bases. From germline, CDR1 is DFQATT and CDR2 SNEGSKA (reference sequence). The CDR3 sequence is 15 residues long. The V segment lost 6 bases and the J segment 1 base; nucleotides outside the gene matches: 12. CDR3 sequence reads: CSAGDRRGISYEQYF. The CDR3, as DNA: TGCAGTGCCGGGGACCGGCGGGGGATATCCTACGAGCAGTACTTC.

The J gene is TRBJ2-6, the V gene TRBV7-2; D gene unclear. The V gene lost 1 base and the J gene lost 0 bases, with 7 bases spanning the gap. Germline assignment: CDR1 SGHTA and CDR2 FQGNSA. There are 16 residues in the CDR3. CDR3 protein: CASSLEVDSGANVLTF. The CDR3 coding sequence is TGTGCCAGCAGCTTAGAGGTGGACTCTGGGGCCAACGTCCTGACTTTC.

This clonotype was seen only a few times. The V gene is TRBV15, the J gene TRBJ1-6; D gene ambiguous. Germline values: CDR1 LNHNV, CDR2 YYDKDF (reference sequence). Trimming cost V 1 base and J 3 bases, with 4 bases left between them. The CDR3 is 14 amino acids. The chain's CDR3 is CATSRGDYNSPLHF. In nucleotides, the CDR3 is TGTGCCACCAGCAGAGGGGACTATAATTCACCCCTCCACTTT. The variable domain in full, completed from reference TRBV15 and TRBJ1-6, reads DAMVIQNPRYQVTQFGKPVTLSCSQTLNHNVMYWYQQKSSQAPKLLFHYYDKDFNNEADTPDNFQSRRPNTSFCFLDIRSPGLGDTAMYLCATSRGDYNSPLHFGNGTRLTVT.

This clonotype was seen only a few times. CDR3 sequence reads: CASSLAPSEPGNTIYF. The DNA for the CDR3 is TGTGCCAGCAGCTTGGCGCCATCGGAGCCTGGAAACACCATATATTTT. This chain connects TRBV5-5 to TRBJ1-3; D uncertain. This CDR3 has 16 amino acids. The ends were cut back, 0 bases at V and 2 bases at J, with 12 bases in the middle. Germline loops: CDR1 SGHKS, CDR2 YYEKEE (reference sequence).

The chain is built from TRBV7-2 and TRBJ2-3; D not resolved. The V gene lost 5 bases and the J gene lost 6 bases, with 9 bases spanning the gap. This CDR3 spans 12 amino acids. Germline V gene sequence: CDR1 SGHTA, CDR2 FQGNSA. The CDR3 is CASSAVWDTQYF. The CDR3 region has the DNA TGTGCCAGCAGCGCCGTTTGGGATACGCAGTATTTT.

The chain recombines TRBV21-1 with TRBJ2-2; TRBD1 is the table's D call and was not checked against the DNA. TRBV21-1 is recorded as a pseudogene. CDR3 length: 17 residues. The CDR3 nucleotides are TGTGCCAGCAGCAAAGTACAGGGACAGGCGAACACCGGGGAGCTGTTTTTT. Its translation: CASSKVQGQANTGELFF.